This T cell receptor beta chain is drawn from a study of T cell responses to AZD1222 COVID-19 vaccine. As for the study in general: Second-dose recipients at about 4 or about 12 weeks were treated as one pooled group.

Remarks on this clone: Its antigen is not identified.

Whole-study findings and limits: Nearly half of spike-specific TCRs reportedly target unmutated variant regions.

The junction had 1 base not matched to a gene; V was cut back by 2 bases and J by 7 bases. Germline loops: CDR1 MNHEY, CDR2 SVGAGI. The CDR3 covers 13 residues. Clones were read by immunoSEQ multiplex PCR, and TCRdb kept only the in-frame ones, dropping some. The sample yields roughly 120,000 clones, 85% to 90% seen once. This clonotype was obtained from an adult in good health. The chain combines TRBV6-5 with TRBJ2-3; 9 nucleotides line up with TRBD2. The source material was peripheral blood, sampled on day 0 of AZD1222 vaccination. CDR3 bases: TGTGCCAGCAGTTACGGGACTAGCAATACGCAGTATTTT. Translating gives CASSYGTSNTQYF.